This T cell receptor (beta chain) was sequenced for a study of cytomegalovirus exposure and HLA in healthy donors. Study-wide context: The approximately 690 first-cohort repertoires and the 95 to 150 validation repertoires shared the same platform, a later analysis reported. Study results and limitations: The classifier was said to identify cytomegalovirus status with high specificity and sensitivity. A few chains tied to CMV proved CMV antigen-specific in vitro.

The CDR3 sequence is 15 residues long. Germline CDR1 ENHRY, CDR2 SYGVKD. V lost 4 bases and J lost 8; bases outside the gene matches: 11. The assay was immunoSEQ multiplex PCR, and TCRdb's table has in-frame clones only and misses some. This table holds approximately 160,000 clones, approximately 87% found once. For this clone: What it binds is not known.

This TCR was recovered from a woman between 25 and 40 years old in good health and CMV-seronegative. Sequenced input: PBMCs. This rearrangement joins TRBV10-3 to TRBJ1-5; 7 nucleotides align to TRBD1. The CDR3 DNA reads as TGTGCCATCAGTGGGACAGGAGCCCGCACCGAGCCCCAGCATTTT. Protein: CAISGTGARTEPQHF.